The text below deals with one T cell receptor (beta chain). Its antigen is unknown. This CDR3 is built from 16 residues. Trimming cost V 4 bases and J 4 bases, with 15 bases left between them. Germline V CDR1 and CDR2: SGHRS, YFSETQ. This entry belongs to a study of T cells after yellow fever vaccination. Study in general: The fractions with low cell numbers were processed using SMART-Seq v4 Ultra Low Input.

Points from the study as a whole: At around 95% for CD4 and just over 85% for CD8, most primary-vaccination clones showed up again after the booster. Though it reached lower strength, the secondary response hit its peak faster, day 5 versus 15.

TCRdb reprocessed the 5' RACE reads with MiXCR, giving one entry per CDR3 protein. Among roughly 350,000 distinct CDR3 sequences, approximately 4% were seen once, and the ten largest hold 20% to 25%. The TCR comes from a man younger than 35 who received the YFV17D yellow fever vaccine. The specimen was PBMCs, collected 5 days after the yellow fever booster vaccination. This rearrangement joins TRBV5-1 to TRBJ2-6; TRBD1 is a possible D gene (5 bases). The DNA of the CDR3 is TGCGCCAGCAGCCTTAACCAGGGTGCCGGGGCCAACGTCCTGACTTTC. Residues: CASSLNQGAGANVLTF.